Detailed here is one T cell receptor (beta chain). Its antigen is undetermined. The data were obtained in a study of T cells in tuberculosis. On the study more broadly: PBMC were archived before or within 7 days of starting treatment. Overall study findings and caveats: Cases with active tuberculosis were adults, while controls were adolescents.

Measured with immunoSEQ multiplex PCR; TCRdb has only the in-frame clones, and not every one. This sample has some 31,000 clones; roughly 82% occur once, and the top ten carry less than 5.5%. The CDR3 spans 14 residues. V gave up 5 bases and J gave up 2 bases; unmatched junction bases: 3. Looked up from germline, CDR1 is MNHEY and CDR2 is SVGAGI. Time point meaning: new active TB diagnosis, blood taken before or within 7 days of starting treatment. The sequenced sample was PBMCs, obtained at tuberculosis diagnosis. The V and J genes are TRBV6-5 and TRBJ2-5, with TRBD2 identical over 9 bases. The sequence derives from an adult with tuberculosis. DNA of the CDR3: TGTGCCAGCAGTGTTAGCGGGGGTCAAGAGACCCAGTACTTC. Encoded protein: CASSVSGGQETQYF.